This entry features one T cell receptor (beta chain) sequence. The antigen is undetermined. This sample stems from a study of identifying expanded T cells in peripheral blood. The repertoire was sequenced with immunoSEQ multiplex PCR; TCRdb's copy has only in-frame clones and lacks some. The data hold 80,000 to 90,000 clones, with more than 75% observed a single time. Germline CDR1 is SGHTA and CDR2 is FQGNSA. The CDR3 covers 15 residues. Trimming removed 4 bases at V and 5 bases at J, with 15 bases between. Broader study findings: Roughly 1.2 clones differed between technical replicates, versus about 16 and 19 over time. Clone count variance between approximately 2-week samples rose with total template count.

This sequence was found in a person between 18 and 75 years old in good health. The chain employs TRBV7-2 and TRBJ2-1, with D possibly matching TRBD2 (6 bases). Sequencing was done on a sample of blood. CDR3 residues: CASSSSGVPHNEQFF. Written as DNA, the CDR3 is TGTGCCAGCAGCTCGTCGGGGGTCCCCCACAATGAGCAGTTCTTC.